Only a few counts were recorded for the clone carrying this TCR beta chain. Its antigen is still unknown. This record comes from a study of early T cells in non-severe SARS-CoV-2 infection. About the study: The chains were unpaired, and the sequenced material was bulk RNA from unsorted whole blood.

The CDR3 has 13 residues. Trimming shortened V by 10 bases and J by 7 bases, and 16 bases separated the two germline ends. Per germline, CDR1 MDHEN and CDR2 SYDVKM. The TCR library protocol attached unique molecular identifiers to the individual cDNA molecules. TCRdb redid the calling of the 5' RACE reads with MiXCR, one entry per CDR3 protein. Here the sample spans fewer than 30,000 distinct CDR3 sequences, over 8.5% being singletons. Study-level results: A preference for anti-spike CD8 responses marked VDJdb matching, which missed private and CD4 specificities.

This TCR was sampled from an adult who was a healthcare worker with PCR-confirmed SARS-CoV-2 infection or an uninfected control (not recorded which). This chain connects TRBV28 to TRBJ2-2; a weak D match, TRBD1 (6 bases). The specimen sequenced was whole blood. The CDR3 coding sequence is TGTGCCATGTCCACAGGGACCATCGGGGAGCTGTTTTTT. This sequence encodes CAMSTGTIGELFF.